This T cell receptor beta chain was documented in a study of T cells in localized non-small cell lung cancer. Produced via immunoSEQ multiplex PCR; TCRdb's table is partial and in-frame only. The sample lists under 100,000 clones, approximately 90% occurring once. There are 15 residues in the CDR3. The germline CDR1 and CDR2 sequences are LNHNV and YYDKDF (reference sequence). The V gene lost 1 base and the J gene lost 2 bases, with 11 bases spanning the gap. This clone was seen just once. This sequence was found in a woman aged 40 to 75 with stage I squamous cell lung carcinoma. The sample in question was peripheral blood, obtained before any cancer treatment. The genes are TRBV15 and TRBJ1-2; no reliable D call. The CDR3 nucleotides are TGTGCCACCAGCAGAGCCCCGGGGAGGAACTATGGCTACACCTTC. Amino acids: CATSRAPGRNYGYTF.